These 4 T cell receptor beta chains came from one sample sequenced in a study of control samples from healthy donors and cancer patients. Assay: immunoSEQ multiplex PCR; the TCRdb copy retains only in-frame clones and omits some. The sample includes roughly 150,000 clones, about nine tenths seen only once; the top ten take less than 5.5%. Sequences were obtained from blood. These receptors came from a man aged 25 to 45 in good health.

V gene TRBV27 combines with J gene TRBJ2-7; 7 bases agree with TRBD2. V shed 6 bases and J 3 bases; nucleotides not matched to a gene: 5. Germline CDR1 is MNHEY and CDR2 is SMNVEV (reference sequence). The CDR3 is made up of 13 amino acids. This chain's CDR3 is CASRVGGDYEQYF. The CDR3 DNA reads TGTGCCAGCAGAGTGGGAGGGGACTACGAGCAGTACTTC.

This chain links TRBV5-6 with TRBJ2-7, with 7 bases fitting TRBD1. The CDR3 is 13 residues long. CDR1 is SGHDT and CDR2 is YYEEEE in the germline V gene. V lost 2 bases and J lost 5; bases outside the gene matches: 4. As DNA, the CDR3 is TGTGCCAGCAGCTTCAGGGGGTCTCACGAGCAGTACTTC. Encoded protein: CASSFRGSHEQYF.

The V call is TRBV18, the J call TRBJ1-1; D perhaps matches TRBD1 (5 bases). Germline loops: CDR1 KGHSH, CDR2 LQKENI. V lost 3 bases and J 4 bases, leaving 9 bases between the germline ends. CDR3 length: 13 residues. The CDR3 coding sequence is TGTGCCAGCTCACCTACGGGGCGCACTGAAGCTTTCTTT. Amino acid sequence: CASSPTGRTEAFF.

The rearrangement links TRBV7-8 to TRBJ1-1; the D is unclear. Trimming took 6 bases from V and 1 from J, leaving 9 bases between them. Germline V lookup: CDR1 SGHVS, CDR2 FQNEAQ. The CDR3 spans 13 residues. The CDR3 coding sequence is TGTGCCAGCAGTCCCGGGGAGAACACTGAAGCTTTCTTT. Translated, it gives CASSPGENTEAFF.